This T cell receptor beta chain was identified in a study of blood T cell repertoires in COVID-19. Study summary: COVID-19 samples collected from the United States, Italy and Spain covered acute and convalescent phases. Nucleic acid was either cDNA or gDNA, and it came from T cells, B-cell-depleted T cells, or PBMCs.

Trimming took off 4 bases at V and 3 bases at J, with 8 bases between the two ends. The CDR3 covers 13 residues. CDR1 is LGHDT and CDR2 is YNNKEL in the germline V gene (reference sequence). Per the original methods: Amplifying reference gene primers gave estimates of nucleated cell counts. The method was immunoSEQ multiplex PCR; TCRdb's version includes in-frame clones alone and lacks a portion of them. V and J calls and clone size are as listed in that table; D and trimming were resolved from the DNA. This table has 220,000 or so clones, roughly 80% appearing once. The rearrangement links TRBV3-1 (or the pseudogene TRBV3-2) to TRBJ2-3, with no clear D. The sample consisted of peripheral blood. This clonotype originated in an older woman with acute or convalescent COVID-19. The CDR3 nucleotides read TGTGCCAGCAGCCTCGGAGCAACAGATACGCAGTATTTT. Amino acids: CASSLGATDTQYF.